The rows below give T cell receptor beta chains drawn from one sample of a study of cytotoxic CD8 clonotypes in ibrutinib-treated CLL. Produced via immunoSEQ multiplex PCR; TCRdb's table is partial and in-frame only. The sample consists of around 310,000 clones, around four fifths of them appearing once. Sequenced here: PBMCs, sampled before ibrutinib treatment. Receptors were obtained from a human donor with chronic lymphocytic leukemia. Both conserved end residues are part of each CDR3. D genes are given only for firm matches. Size tells how often a clone was seen (once, few, many) or the class of an expanded clone, and some rows leave it out.

d_gene | j_gene | v_gene | abundance | CDR3nt | CDR3aa
. | TRBJ1-2 | TRBV11-1 | . | TGTGCCAGCAGCAACGTGGATGGCTACACCTTC | CASSNVDGYTF
TRBD2 | TRBJ2-1 | TRBV25-1 | . | TGTGCCAGCCAGGGACTAGCGAGGAATGAGCAGTTCTTC | CASQGLARNEQFF
. | TRBJ1-1 | TRBV4-1 | . | TGCGCCAGCAGCCGGGGAACCGGGACTGAAGCTTTCTTT | CASSRGTGTEAFF
. | TRBJ2-1 | TRBV6-1 | . | TGTGCCAGCAGTGTAGATTGGGGGAGCGATGAGCAGTTCTTC | CASSVDWGSDEQFF
. | TRBJ1-1 | TRBV7-9 | . | TGTGCCAGCAGACGGGACACTGAAGCTTTCTTT | CASRRDTEAFF
. | TRBJ1-2 | TRBV29-1 | . | TGCAGCGTTGGGAATCAGGCTGGCTACACCTTC | CSVGNQAGYTF
TRBD2 | TRBJ2-2 | TRBV4-3 | . | TGCGCCAGCAGCCAAGATCATGTGGGAGGGACCGGGGAGCTGTTTTTT | CASSQDHVGGTGELFF
TRBD1 | TRBJ2-7 | TRBV2 | . | TGTGCCAGCAGTAATATACAGGGGGTTGGCGAGCAGTACTTC | CASSNIQGVGEQYF
TRBD2 | TRBJ2-1 | TRBV7-9 | few | TGTGCCAGCAGATTCTGGACTAGCGGGAGGGCCAGGGATGAGCAGTTCTTC | CASRFWTSGRARDEQFF
. | TRBJ1-1 | TRBV4-2 | . | TGTGCCAGCAGCCCCCCTACAGGGAACACTGAAGCTTTCTTT | CASSPPTGNTEAFF
. | TRBJ2-1 | TRBV11-3 | . | TGTGCCAGCAGCGTCCGGGACTCACCATACAATGAGCAGTTCTTC | CASSVRDSPYNEQFF
. | TRBJ2-2 | TRBV5-5 | . | TGTGCCAGCAGCTTGGGAGGAGTGACCGGGGAGCTGTTTTTT | CASSLGGVTGELFF
. | TRBJ1-5 | TRBV21-1 | . | TGTGCCAGCAGCAAAAGGTGGACAGACAATCAGCCCCAGCATTTT | CASSKRWTDNQPQHF
TRBD1 | TRBJ2-7 | TRBV10-3 | . | TGTGCCATCAGTGAGGATAGGACAGGGGGAACAGACGAGCAGTACTTC | CAISEDRTGGTDEQYF
. | TRBJ1-5 | TRBV30 | few | TGTGCCTGGAGTGTAGGCGGAAATCAGCCCCAGCATTTT | CAWSVGGNQPQHF
TRBD2 | TRBJ2-7 | TRBV18 | few | TGTGCCAGCTCACCGACTGCGGGAGGATCCTACGAGCAGTACTTC | CASSPTAGGSYEQYF
TRBD1 | TRBJ2-7 | TRBV5-6 | . | TGTGCCAGCAGCCCTGGGGACAGCTCCTACGAGCAGTACTTC | CASSPGDSSYEQYF
TRBD2 | TRBJ2-5 | TRBV27 | . | TGTGCCAACCGAACCGGGACTAGCGGGAGAGAGACCCAGTACTTC | CANRTGTSGRETQYF
. | TRBJ1-1 | TRBV6-5 | . | TGTGCCAGCGGGAGGGGAGTTAACACTGAAGCTTTCTTT | CASGRGVNTEAFF
. | TRBJ2-1 | TRBV27 | few | TGTGCCAGCAGTTTACCACTCCTCAATGAGCAGTTCTTC | CASSLPLLNEQFF
. | TRBJ2-1 | TRBV14 | . | TGTGCCAGCAGGGTTAGCGGACTTGGATCCTACAATGAGCAGTTCTTC | CASRVSGLGSYNEQFF
TRBD2 | TRBJ2-1 | TRBV29-1 | . | TGCAGCGTTGTTCCTAGCGGGACTTACAATGAGCAGTTCTTC | CSVVPSGTYNEQFF
. | TRBJ1-2 | TRBV5-1 | . | TGCGCCAGCAGCTTAGGGAGCAGGAACTATGGCTACACCTTC | CASSLGSRNYGYTF
. | TRBJ2-3 | TRBV5-6 | once | TGTGCCAGCAGCTTGCCCAACTGGGGCACAGATACGCAGTATTTT | CASSLPNWGTDTQYF
. | TRBJ2-1 | TRBV10-3 | . | TGTGCCATCATGTTGACAGACCACAATGAGCAGTTCTTC | CAIMLTDHNEQFF
. | TRBJ1-3 | TRBV15 | . | TGTGCCACCAGCAGAGATGTCGGGGGAATGAGGACCATATATTTT | CATSRDVGGMRTIYF
TRBD1 | TRBJ2-7 | TRBV29-1 | many | TGCAGCGTTTTGGGACAGGTCGAGCAGTACTTC | CSVLGQVEQYF
TRBD1 | TRBJ1-2 | TRBV27 | . | TGTGCCAGCAGTCAGGGACAGGGGGCACCTTCACCCTATGGCTACACCTTC | CASSQGQGAPSPYGYTF
. | TRBJ2-7 | TRBV9 | few | TGTGCCAGCAGCGTAGCTCCTTCACTCTACGAGCAGTACTTC | CASSVAPSLYEQYF
. | TRBJ2-7 | TRBV27 | . | TGTGCCAGCAGCCACACCTGGGGCGGCGAGCAGTACTTC | CASSHTWGGEQYF
TRBD1 | TRBJ2-7 | TRBV30 | . | TGTGCCTGGACTGAGGACAGGACCGAGCAGTACTTC | CAWTEDRTEQYF
TRBD2 | TRBJ2-1 | TRBV7-2 | . | TGTGCCAGCAGCTCACTGGGACTAGCGGCCCGCGGAGGCAATGAGCAGTTCTTC | CASSSLGLAARGGNEQFF
. | TRBJ1-3 | TRBV5-4 | . | TGTGCCAGCAGCTCTCTATCCGGTTCTGGAAACACCATATATTTT | CASSSLSGSGNTIYF
. | TRBJ2-3 | TRBV29-1 | . | TGCAGCGTTGAGACTAGAGCCCTTAAGACAGATACGCAGTATTTT | CSVETRALKTDTQYF
TRBD1 | TRBJ1-2 | TRBV5-4 | . | TGTGCCAGCTCCTCTTTCCGGGACAGGGCTGGCTACACCTTC | CASSSFRDRAGYTF
TRBD1 | TRBJ2-6 | TRBV7-2 | . | TGTGCCAGCAGCCCCAACCGACAGGGTTCTGGGGCCAACGTCCTGACTTTC | CASSPNRQGSGANVLTF
. | TRBJ2-1 | TRBV4-1 | . | TGCGCCAGCAGCCAAATTGGCTTGGGCGGATCCTACAATGAGCAGTTCTTC | CASSQIGLGGSYNEQFF
TRBD2 | TRBJ2-2 | TRBV18 | . | TGTGCCAGCTCACGACAACTAGCGGGAGTTGGTGCCGGGGAGCTGTTTTTT | CASSRQLAGVGAGELFF
. | TRBJ1-1 | TRBV28 | few | TGTGCCAGCAGTTTTTGGTCGTCTGAAGCTTTCTTT | CASSFWSSEAFF
TRBD1 | TRBJ2-7 | TRBV5-1 | . | TGCGCCAGCAGCTGGGGACAGAGTGGGTACGAGCAGTACTTC | CASSWGQSGYEQYF
. | TRBJ1-2 | TRBV19 | . | TGTGCCAGTAGTATACTCTGGGACAAATATAACTATGGCTACACCTTC | CASSILWDKYNYGYTF
. | TRBJ2-7 | TRBV28 | once | TGTGCCAGCAGCAAGTCTCGGTGGTACGAGCAGTACTTC | CASSKSRWYEQYF
. | TRBJ2-3 | TRBV6-1 | . | TGTGCCAGCAGTGAAGCGGGAGATCGGAAAGATACGCAGTATTTT | CASSEAGDRKDTQYF
. | TRBJ2-7 | TRBV6-5 | . | TGTGCCAGCAGTTACTCGATGGCGGGCACATACGAGCAGTACTTC | CASSYSMAGTYEQYF
. | TRBJ2-7 | TRBV11-2 | once | TGTGCCAGCAGCCCTTTTAGAATTAGCCAGCCCCACTTC | CASSPFRISQPHF
TRBD2 | TRBJ2-7 | TRBV5-4 | . | TGTGCCAGCAGCCCCGCTCTAGCGGGAGTATCCTACGAGCAGTACTTC | CASSPALAGVSYEQYF
. | TRBJ2-7 | TRBV7-8 | . | TGTGCCAGCAGCCAGCGGACCTACGAGCAGTACTTC | CASSQRTYEQYF
TRBD2 | TRBJ2-3 | TRBV5-1 | . | TGCGCCAGCAGCACGGGACTAGCGGGAGGAGGCGTGGCTGCAGGAGATACGCAGTATTTT | CASSTGLAGGGVAAGDTQYF
. | TRBJ2-7 | TRBV9 | . | TGTGCCAGCAGCGTAGATCACACCGGGGAGCAGTACTTC | CASSVDHTGEQYF
TRBD1 | TRBJ1-4 | TRBV6-6 | . | TGTGCCGCAGGGGACAGGAGCCAAAATGAAAAACTGTTTTTT | CAAGDRSQNEKLFF
TRBD2 | TRBJ2-3 | TRBV30 | once | TGTGCCTGGACCCGCACACCCGGGACTACTCCCACAGATACGCAGTATTTT | CAWTRTPGTTPTDTQYF
TRBD1 | TRBJ2-7 | TRBV27 | . | TGTGCCAGCAGTTTATGGGACAGGGGGCTTTACGAGCAGTACTTC | CASSLWDRGLYEQYF
. | TRBJ2-3 | TRBV4-3 | . | TGCGCCAGCAGCCAAGATATTCTTTCCCCCACAGATACGCAGTATTTT | CASSQDILSPTDTQYF
. | TRBJ2-5 | TRBV4-2 | once | TGTGCCAGCAGCCCACTCGGGGGTAGCAGTCACCAAGAGACCCAGTACTTC | CASSPLGGSSHQETQYF
TRBD2 | TRBJ2-5 | TRBV30 | . | TGTGCCTGGAGTCTAGCGGCAGCCGAGACCCAGTACTTC | CAWSLAAAETQYF